The present entry profiles one T cell receptor (beta chain) with its context. What it binds is not known. These data belong to a study of CD8+ T cells in alopecia areata. The CDR3 consists of 18 residues. CDR1 LGHNA and CDR2 YSLEER come from the germline V gene. V was shortened by 0 bases and J by 1 base, with 18 bases between the two germline ends. RNA extraction and reverse transcription yielded cDNA as sequencing template. The repertoire was sequenced with immunoSEQ multiplex PCR; TCRdb's copy has only in-frame clones and lacks some. The top ten hold about 6.8% of the sample, which has some 150,000 clones, roughly three fifths seen once. Study-level results: Patients shared TCRs less clearly than mice did, possibly for HLA-related reasons.

The receptor's source is a human donor with alopecia areata. The source was CD4+ T cells sorted from blood, collected at week 0. The rearrangement links TRBV4-3 to TRBJ1-2; D call uncertain. DNA of the CDR3: TGCGCCAGCAGCCAAGATCCGCCCAGCTTATCCCTTAACTATGGCTACACCTTC. Amino acid sequence: CASSQDPPSLSLNYGYTF.